This T cell receptor (beta chain) was identified during a study of response to subunit inactivated influenza vaccine. TCRdb itself ran the RT-PCR reads through MiXCR, one entry per CDR3 protein. The sample holds 400,000 to 650,000 distinct CDR3 sequences; about 7.2% are singletons and the top ten take 10% to 15%. Whole-study findings and limits: Each seasonal influenza vaccination recruits few new T cells, the authors suggested.

The J segment lost 6 bases and the V segment lost 4 bases, leaving 2 bases of the junction unmatched. Germline V gives CDR1 LGHNA, CDR2 YSLEER. The CDR3 totals 12 residues. Remarks on this clonotype: What it binds is unknown.

The receptor comes from a man aged 50-75 years who received an inactivated influenza vaccine. Material: PBMCs from blood, obtained around 2 years after vaccination. V is TRBV4-3 and J is TRBJ1-2; TRBD1 matches 7 bases. The chain's CDR3 is CASSLGGHGYTF. As DNA, the CDR3 is TGCGCCAGCAGCCTAGGGGGCCATGGCTACACCTTC.